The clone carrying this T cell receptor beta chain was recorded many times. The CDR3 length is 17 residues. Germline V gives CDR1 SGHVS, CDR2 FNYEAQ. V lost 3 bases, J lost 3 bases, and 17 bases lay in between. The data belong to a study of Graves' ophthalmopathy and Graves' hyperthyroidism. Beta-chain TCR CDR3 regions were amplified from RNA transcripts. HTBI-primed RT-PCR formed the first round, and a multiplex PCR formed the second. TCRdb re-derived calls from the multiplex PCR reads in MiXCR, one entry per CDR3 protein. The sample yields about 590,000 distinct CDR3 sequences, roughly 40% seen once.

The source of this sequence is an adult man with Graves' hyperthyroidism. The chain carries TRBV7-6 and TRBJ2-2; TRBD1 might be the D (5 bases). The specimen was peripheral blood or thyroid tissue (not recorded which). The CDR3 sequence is CASSFIPRGPDTGELFF. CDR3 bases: TGTGCCAGCAGCTTTATCCCTAGGGGTCCCGACACCGGGGAGCTGTTTTTT.